The 11 T cell receptor beta chains given below trace back to one sample, sequenced in a study of CD8+ T cells in alopecia areata. The treatment is: oral pan-JAK inhibitor, 5-10 mg twice daily. As the sequencing template, cDNA was produced by extracting RNA and reverse transcribing it. Assay: immunoSEQ multiplex PCR; the TCRdb copy retains only in-frame clones and omits some. The sample lists over 120,000 clones, less than 70% seen once, with roughly 15% in the top ten. Source: CD8+ T cells sorted from blood, taken at week 4, from a patient treated with tofacitinib. These receptors were collected from a human donor with alopecia areata.

The V and J genes are TRBV4-1 and TRBJ1-2; 9 bases fit TRBD1. With 2 bases clipped from V and 5 bases from J, the junction kept 6 bases outside the gene matches. CDR3 length: 15 amino acids. From germline, CDR1 is MGHRA and CDR2 YSYEKL. CDR3 nucleotides: TGCGCCAGCAGCCAATTACAGGGGGCGGAGTATGGCTACACCTTC. Translated, it gives CASSQLQGAEYGYTF.

The rearrangement joins TRBV27 to TRBJ1-5; no clear D gene. CDR1 and CDR2 from the germline V gene are MNHEY and SMNVEV (reference sequence). CDR3 length equals 17 residues. V was cut by 4 bases and J by 2 bases, with 18 bases left in between. The chain's CDR3 is CASSSHWTVKGNQPQHF. As DNA, the CDR3 is TGTGCCAGCAGTTCACACTGGACCGTCAAGGGCAATCAGCCCCAGCATTTT.

The chain recombines TRBV11-2 with TRBJ2-7; D perhaps matches TRBD2 (6 bases). There are 14 residues in the CDR3. With 0 bases removed from V and 2 bases from J, the gap between germline ends came to 8 bases. Germline loops: CDR1 SGHAT, CDR2 FQNNGV. The CDR3 is CASSLDPGAYEQYF. The CDR3 bases are TGTGCCAGCAGCTTAGATCCGGGGGCCTACGAGCAGTACTTC.

This clone was seen just once. The rearrangement joins TRBV7-2 to TRBJ1-5; D is undetermined. The CDR3 is 13 residues long. Germline V gives CDR1 SGHTA, CDR2 FQGNSA. The V end lost 3 bases, the J end lost 5 bases, and 8 bases lay between the germline ends. DNA of the CDR3: TGTGCCAGCAGCTTGTACAGTGATCAGCCCCAGCATTTT. It codes for CASSLYSDQPQHF.

This clone occurred a few times. The J gene is TRBJ1-5, the V gene TRBV10-3, with D perhaps matching TRBD1 (5 bases). V lost 1 base to trimming and J lost 4 bases, with 11 bases between them. The CDR3 consists of 15 residues. Germline assignment: CDR1 ENHRY and CDR2 SYGVKD. CDR3 loop: CAISELGLTNQPQHF. DNA for the CDR3: TGTGCCATCAGTGAGTTGGGACTGACTAATCAGCCCCAGCATTTT.

This clone was seen more than once but under ten times. The DNA of the CDR3 is TGTGCCAGCAGCTTAGGTCCTGGGGAGACCCAGTACTTC. Amino acid sequence: CASSLGPGETQYF. The chain joins TRBV13 to TRBJ2-5; no reliable D call. Germline V lookup: CDR1 PRHDT, CDR2 FYEKMQ (reference sequence). The CDR3 consists of 13 residues. Trimming stripped 0 bases from V and 5 bases from J, with 7 bases between.

The sample holds a few counts of this clone. The chain uses TRBV27 and TRBJ1-2; D unresolved. With 6 bases removed from V and 4 bases from J, the gap between germline ends came to 12 bases. The CDR3 contains 13 residues. CDR1 and CDR2 (germline): MNHEY, SMNVEV (reference sequence). For the CDR3, the DNA is TGTGCCAGCAGGGCCCTCCGGGGCTATGGCTACACCTTC. It yields the protein CASRALRGYGYTF.

The V call is TRBV9, the J call TRBJ1-2; D gene unclear. V was trimmed by 2 bases and J by 6 bases, leaving 11 bases between them. Germline V gives CDR1 SGDLS, CDR2 YYNGEE. This CDR3 is 13 amino acids long. CDR3 residues: CASSVGGTDGYTF. CDR3 nucleotide sequence: TGTGCCAGCAGCGTGGGAGGTACTGATGGCTACACCTTC.

V is TRBV4-3 and J is TRBJ1-2, with 7 bases aligning to TRBD1. Germline V gene sequence: CDR1 LGHNA, CDR2 YSLEER. With 1 base clipped from V and 5 bases from J, the junction kept 7 bases outside the gene matches. The CDR3 has 15 amino acids. The CDR3 sequence: CASSQVRQGFYGYTF. The CDR3 nucleotides are TGCGCCAGCAGCCAAGTTAGACAGGGCTTTTATGGCTACACCTTC.

V usage is TRBV15 and J usage is TRBJ2-7; D remains unclear. V was cut by 1 base and J by 3 bases, with 13 bases left in between. Germline V lookup: CDR1 LNHNV, CDR2 YYDKDF (reference sequence). This CDR3 spans 15 amino acids. CDR3 in DNA: TGTGCCACCAGCAGAGTCGTGGCAGTCCACTACGAGCAGTACTTC. Protein product: CATSRVVAVHYEQYF.

The sample holds one count of this clone. Just one base apart from a much larger clone, this may be a read error. The V gene is TRBV4-2, the J gene TRBJ2-5, with a tentative D call TRBD1 (5 bases). CDR1 and CDR2 (germline): LGHNA, YNFKEQ. This CDR3 has 17 residues. Trimming stripped 3 bases from V and 2 bases from J, with 19 bases between. CDR3 nucleotide sequence: TGTGCCAGCAGCCATCAGCCCGGCAGGGCAGTTCAAGAGACCCAGTACTTC. Encoded protein: CASSHQPGRAVQETQYF.